This TCR beta chain was sequenced in a study of a mutant IDH1 vaccine in newly diagnosed glioma. About this clone: What it binds is unknown.

The time point denotes: week 11, during vaccination. Doses of 300 ug of mutant IDH1 20-mer peptide were given with topical imiquimod. TCRdb's copy holds only in-frame clones and misses some; the assay was immunoSEQ multiplex PCR. The sample shows roughly 70,000 clones, less than 85% of them seen only once. The CDR3 totals 11 residues. V was trimmed by 6 bases and J by 6 bases, leaving 5 bases between them. Germline V gene lookup returns CDR1 MNHEY and CDR2 SVGAGI. This chain connects TRBV6-5 to TRBJ2-2; maybe TRBD2 (5 bases). Material: PBMCs, obtained from a glioma patient whose treatment included an IDH1 peptide vaccine. The clonotype was recovered from a woman in her fifties or sixties with glioma. The DNA of the CDR3 is TGTGCCAGCAGGCGGGCCGGGGAGCTGTTTTTT. It yields the protein CASRRAGELFF.